One and the same sample provided the 30 T cell receptor beta chains below, sequenced in a study of blood T cell repertoires in COVID-19. Measured with immunoSEQ multiplex PCR; TCRdb has only the in-frame clones, and not every one. The sample records 200,000 to 300,000 clones, around nine tenths being singletons. Sequenced sample: peripheral blood. Every receptor here comes from a man aged 25-45 years with active or convalescent COVID-19.

This chain joins TRBV5-1 and TRBJ2-1, with 7 bases matching TRBD1. The CDR3 covers 18 residues. V lost 6 bases to trimming and J lost 4 bases; unmatched junction nucleotides: 19. The germline V gene has CDR1 SGHRS and CDR2 YFSETQ. CDR3 nucleotides: TGCGCCAGCACCCCCACTATTTCCGGGACAGCTAAGTACAATGAGCAGTTCTTC. This gives the protein CASTPTISGTAKYNEQFF.

This clone was counted between two and nine times. This chain joins TRBV24-1 and TRBJ2-3; 10 bases fit TRBD2. The germline V gene encodes CDR1 KGHDR and CDR2 SFDVKD. This CDR3 is 17 amino acids long. The ends lost 3 bases at V and 4 bases at J; junction bases unmatched: 9. CDR3 sequence (DNA): TGTGCCACCAGTGATCCCAAGCAGCGGGGGGGTGCAGATACGCAGTATTTT. Translation: CATSDPKQRGGADTQYF.

The chain has TRBV10-2 and TRBJ1-2; 9 nucleotides align to TRBD1. The CDR3 spans 14 residues. CDR1 is WSHSY and CDR2 is SAAADI in the germline V gene. The V gene end was trimmed by 2 bases and the J gene end by 6 bases; junction bases not matched to a gene: 4. CDR3 DNA: TGCGCCAGCAGTGAGGGGACAGGGATGAATGGCTACACCTTC. Protein product: CASSEGTGMNGYTF.

The rearrangement joins TRBV11-2 to TRBJ1-1; D is perhaps TRBD1 (5 bases). The CDR3 extends over 14 amino acids. The V gene's germline CDR1 is SGHAT and CDR2 FQNNGV. V shed 7 bases and J shed 8 bases, with 20 bases lying between them. CDR3 nucleotides: TGTGCCAGCATCATGGCGGGACCCGACGCCGAAGCTTTCTTT. Residues: CASIMAGPDAEAFF.

The chain carries TRBV7-6 and TRBJ2-1, with 8 bases lining up with TRBD1. CDR3 size: 15 residues. Germline V gene lookup returns CDR1 SGHVS and CDR2 FNYEAQ. J was trimmed by 4 bases and V by 5 bases; bases with no gene match: 7. CDR3 bases: TGTGCCAGCAGCCGAAGGCGGGACAGGTACAATGAGCAGTTCTTC. Its protein is CASSRRRDRYNEQFF.

The rearrangement links TRBV7-2 to TRBJ1-1; tentatively, D is TRBD1 (6 bases). The CDR3 is 13 amino acids. The V end was cut by 6 bases, the J end by 10 bases, with 18 bases between. CDR1 SGHTA and CDR2 FQGNSA come from the germline V gene. CDR3 in amino acids: CASRTARGLGAFF. In DNA form, the CDR3 reads TGTGCCAGCAGGACAGCTAGGGGGTTGGGAGCTTTCTTT.

The V call is TRBV4-3, the J call TRBJ2-7; D ambiguous. The CDR3 length is 15 residues. V was trimmed by 1 base and J by 3 bases, leaving 13 bases between them. Germline V gives CDR1 LGHNA, CDR2 YSLEER. The CDR3 nucleotides are TGCGCCAGCAGCCAAGTGGGCACGGTCGGCTACGAGCAGTACTTC. As protein: CASSQVGTVGYEQYF.

In nucleotides, the CDR3 is TGTGCCAGTAGTGGACAGGGTGAAGCTTTCTTT. It is translated as CASSGQGEAFF. The V gene is TRBV19, the J gene TRBJ1-1; the match to TRBD1 covers 8 bases. Germline CDR1 is LNHDA and CDR2 is SQIVND (reference sequence). J was trimmed by 7 bases and V by 5 bases; bases with no gene match: 0. This CDR3 has 11 amino acids. The whole variable domain, remainder taken from reference TRBV19 and TRBJ1-1, is DGGITQSPKYLFRKEGQNVTLSCEQNLNHDAMYWYRQDPGQGLRLIYYSQIVNDFQKGDIAEGYSVSREKKESFPLTVTSAQKNPTAFYLCASSGQGEAFFGQGTRLTVV.

The chain couples TRBV5-4 to TRBJ1-1, with D unresolved. The ends were cut back, 5 bases at V and 4 bases at J, with 12 bases in the middle. Germline V lookup: CDR1 SGHNT, CDR2 YYREEE (reference sequence). The CDR3 is 13 amino acids. CDR3 sequence: CASRGQTSTEAFF. Written as DNA, the CDR3 is TGTGCCAGCAGGGGTCAGACATCCACTGAAGCTTTCTTT.

The genes are TRBV29-1 and TRBJ1-4; 9 nucleotides match TRBD1. CDR1 and CDR2 from the germline V gene are SQVTM and ANQGSEA. There are 13 residues in the CDR3. V shed 6 bases and J 5 bases; nucleotides not matched to a gene: 4. The DNA for the CDR3 is TGCAGCGTGTCCGGGACAGGGAATGAAAAACTGTTTTTT. This codes for CSVSGTGNEKLFF.

The rearrangement links TRBV7-9 to TRBJ1-1; D is possibly TRBD1 (6 bases). The CDR3 contains 17 residues. The V end was cut by 1 base, the J end by 1 base, with 16 bases between. In germline, CDR1 is SEHNR, CDR2 FQNEAQ (reference sequence). CDR3 amino acids: CASSLGGGRDKNTEAFF. CDR3 in DNA: TGTGCCAGCAGCTTAGGAGGTGGTAGGGACAAGAACACTGAAGCTTTCTTT.

A remark on this clone: Other DNA sequences from this sample encode an identical CDR3 as well. The chain recombines TRBV5-1 with TRBJ1-1, with no clear D. The V gene's germline CDR1 is SGHRS and CDR2 YFSETQ. V gave up 4 bases and J gave up 4 bases, with 14 bases separating them. This CDR3 has 14 residues. The CDR3 spells CASSLDGRVTEAFF. DNA for the CDR3: TGCGCCAGCAGCCTCGACGGGAGGGTCACTGAAGCTTTCTTT.

The chain has TRBV7-8 and TRBJ2-1; tentatively, D is TRBD2 (5 bases). The CDR3 totals 13 residues. V was pared by 7 bases and J by 2 bases, with 9 bases between. Looked up from germline, CDR1 is SGHVS and CDR2 is FQNEAQ. The CDR3 region is CASTRGTYNEQFF. Here the CDR3 DNA reads TGTGCCAGCACTCGGGGAACCTACAATGAGCAGTTCTTC.

This chain links TRBV18 with TRBJ2-7; 12 nucleotides agree with TRBD2. V gave up 2 bases and J gave up 2 bases; unmatched junction bases: 1. Per the germline V gene, CDR1 is KGHSH and CDR2 is LQKENI. The CDR3 length is 15 residues. The CDR3 DNA is TGTGCCAGCTCACCAGGGACTAGCGGGCCCTACGAGCAGTACTTC. Its protein product is CASSPGTSGPYEQYF.

A single count supports this clone. The genes are TRBV2 and TRBJ1-6; TRBD1 is a possible D gene (6 bases). The CDR3 runs to 12 residues. V lost 9 bases and J 6 bases, leaving 9 bases between the germline ends. Looked up from germline, CDR1 is SNHLY and CDR2 is FYNNEI. In nucleotides, the CDR3 is TGTGCCAGGGGGGCAGCTAATTCACCCCTCCACTTT. It translates to CARGAANSPLHF. The full variable domain, completed using reference TRBV2 and TRBJ1-6, is EPEVTQTPSHQVTQMGQEVILRCVPISNHLYFYWYRQILGQKVEFLVSFYNNEISEKSEIFDDQFSVERPDGSNFTLKIRSTKLEDSAMYFCARGAANSPLHFGNGTRLTVT.

This clone was found a few times. The chain combines TRBV15 with TRBJ1-2; D uncertain. Trimming pared 1 base from V and 3 bases from J, leaving 9 bases between. Germline V gene data show CDR1 as LNHNV and CDR2 as YYDKDF (reference sequence). This CDR3 contains 14 residues. This chain's CDR3 is CATSRGKEHYGYTF. CDR3 in DNA: TGTGCCACCAGCAGAGGAAAGGAGCACTATGGCTACACCTTC. The full variable domain, completed using reference TRBV15 and TRBJ1-2, is DAMVIQNPRYQVTQFGKPVTLSCSQTLNHNVMYWYQQKSSQAPKLLFHYYDKDFNNEADTPDNFQSRRPNTSFCFLDIRSPGLGDTAMYLCATSRGKEHYGYTFGSGTRLTVV.

This chain uses TRBV3-1 (or the pseudogene TRBV3-2) with TRBJ1-3; D is uncertain. Germline V lookup: CDR1 LGHDT, CDR2 YNNKEL (reference sequence). CDR3 length equals 16 residues. The ends were cut back, 4 bases at V and 0 bases at J, with 13 bases in the middle. CDR3 nucleotides: TGTGCCAGCAGCCCACCCCGACGGGGCTCTGGAAACACCATATATTTT. This translates into CASSPPRRGSGNTIYF.

Only one count was recorded for this clone. The chain combines TRBV9 with TRBJ1-2; 9 positions match TRBD1. Germline assignment: CDR1 SGDLS and CDR2 YYNGEE. The CDR3 has 14 residues. Trimming took 2 bases from V and 4 from J; bases not matched to a gene: 3. CDR3 protein: CASSVEDRGYGYTF. In DNA, the CDR3 is TGTGCCAGCAGCGTGGAGGACAGGGGCTATGGCTACACCTTC.

The CDR3 is CASSPFWSSGYEQYF. The CDR3 region has the DNA TGCGCCAGCAGCCCCTTCTGGAGCAGCGGCTACGAGCAGTACTTC. This chain uses TRBV4-1 with TRBJ2-7, with a weak D call TRBD2 (5 bases). CDR1 MGHRA and CDR2 YSYEKL come from the germline V gene. This CDR3 contains 15 residues. The ends were cut back, 4 bases at V and 3 bases at J, with 16 bases in the middle.

The chain joins TRBV30 to TRBJ1-2, with 11 bases fitting TRBD1. In germline, CDR1 is GTSNPN, CDR2 SVGIG (reference sequence). The CDR3 sequence is 15 residues long. Trimming took 2 bases from V and 2 from J; bases not matched to a gene: 4. The CDR3 is CAWSPGTGGNYGYTF. The CDR3 DNA follows: TGTGCCTGGAGTCCCGGGACAGGGGGAAACTATGGCTACACCTTC. The whole variable domain, remainder taken from reference TRBV30 and TRBJ1-2, is SQTIHQWPATLVQPVGSPLSLECTVEGTSNPNLYWYRQAAGRGLQLLFYSVGIGQISSEVPQNLSASRPQDRQFILSSKKLLLSDSGFYLCAWSPGTGGNYGYTFGSGTRLTVV.

This clone occurred a few times. The CDR3 loop reads CASRRLAGGNSNSYEQYF. DNA of the CDR3: TGTGCCAGCAGGCGACTAGCGGGGGGGAATTCAAACTCCTACGAGCAGTACTTC. V is TRBV6-6 and J is TRBJ2-7, with 14 bases lining up with TRBD2. Germline V lookup: CDR1 MNHNY, CDR2 SVGAGI (reference sequence). This CDR3 spans 18 amino acids. V lost 6 bases and J lost 0; bases outside the gene matches: 10.

The rearrangement joins TRBV7-9 to TRBJ2-5, with 7 bases identical to TRBD2. Germline assignment: CDR1 SEHNR and CDR2 FQNEAQ (reference sequence). The CDR3 sequence is 14 residues long. Trimming removed 5 bases from V and 5 bases from J; junction bases left unmatched: 8. CDR3 amino acids: CASSPPAGGETQYF. The CDR3 DNA reads as TGTGCCAGCAGCCCTCCCGCCGGGGGGGAGACCCAGTACTTC.

This clone has a single count. The chain recombines TRBV27 with TRBJ1-3, with D possibly being TRBD1 (5 bases). The CDR3 is 15 residues long. Germline V gene sequence: CDR1 MNHEY, CDR2 SMNVEV (reference sequence). V lost 2 bases and J 4 bases, leaving 12 bases between the germline ends. CDR3 sequence: CASSLGTGYGNTIYF. CDR3 sequence (DNA): TGTGCCAGCAGTTTAGGCACAGGTTACGGAAACACCATATATTTT.

The chain is built from TRBV5-5 and TRBJ2-6; D remains unclear. The V end lost 0 bases, the J end lost 5 bases, and 12 bases lay between the germline ends. This CDR3 is built from 16 residues. Germline CDR1 and CDR2: SGHKS and YYEKEE (reference sequence). The CDR3 loop is CASSLVTVPWANVLTF. The CDR3 DNA reads TGTGCCAGCAGCTTGGTTACGGTCCCTTGGGCCAACGTCCTGACTTTC. Drawing the rest from reference TRBV5-5 and TRBJ2-6, the complete variable domain is DAGVTQSPTHLIKTRGQQVTLRCSPISGHKSVSWYQQVLGQGPQFIFQYYEKEERGRGNFPDRFSARQFPNYSSELNVNALLLGDSALYLCASSLVTVPWANVLTFGAGSRLTVL.

V and J are TRBV18 and TRBJ1-2, with D hard to call. The CDR3 covers 15 residues. The germline gives CDR1 KGHSH, CDR2 LQKENI. Trimming removed 2 bases from V and 5 bases from J, with 15 bases in between. The CDR3 region is CASSPNPMERYGYTF. The CDR3 DNA reads as TGTGCCAGCTCACCAAACCCGATGGAGCGATATGGCTACACCTTC.

The rearrangement links TRBV6-1 to TRBJ2-2, with 10 bases matching TRBD2. CDR1 MNHNS and CDR2 SASEGT come from the germline V gene. The trim removed 4 bases at V and 5 bases at J, leaving 16 bases unmatched. CDR3 length: 19 amino acids. The CDR3 here is CASSVKWTSGGIGTGELFF. CDR3 coding DNA: TGTGCCAGCAGTGTGAAGTGGACTAGCGGCGGCATTGGAACCGGGGAGCTGTTTTTT.

CDR3 sequence reads: CASSPRGGVTTSGANVLTF. In DNA form, the CDR3 reads TGTGCCAGCAGCCCCCGCGGAGGGGTTACGACATCTGGGGCCAACGTCCTGACTTTC. The rearrangement links TRBV3-1 (or the pseudogene TRBV3-2) to TRBJ2-6; maybe TRBD2 (6 bases). The CDR3 is 19 amino acids. Germline loops: CDR1 LGHDT, CDR2 YNNKEL (reference sequence). Trimming took 4 bases from V and 1 from J, leaving 20 bases between them.

The rearrangement joins TRBV6-5 to TRBJ2-5; D is possibly TRBD2 (5 bases). The germline gives CDR1 MNHEY, CDR2 SVGAGI. This CDR3 has 15 amino acids. Trimming cost V 0 bases and J 1 base, with 9 bases left between them. The CDR3 nucleotides read TGTGCCAGCAGTTACTCAACGGGGATCCAAGAGACCCAGTACTTC. The encoded protein is CASSYSTGIQETQYF.

This chain connects TRBV7-9 to TRBJ1-1, with D hard to call. The V end lost 10 bases, the J end lost 3 bases, and 9 bases lay between the germline ends. This CDR3 has 11 residues. Germline values: CDR1 SEHNR, CDR2 FQNEAQ (reference sequence). CDR3 nucleotides: TGTGCCATAAGACGGGACACTGAAGCTTTCTTT. Encoded protein: CAIRRDTEAFF.

The genes are TRBV5-1 and TRBJ1-4; 7 nucleotides align to TRBD1. V shed 4 bases, J shed 8 bases, and the junction held 11 bases outside the gene matches. Germline values: CDR1 SGHRS, CDR2 YFSETQ. This CDR3 contains 15 residues. CDR3 sequence: CASSPTGSAEEKLFF. In nucleotides, the CDR3 is TGCGCCAGCAGCCCGACAGGGTCCGCGGAAGAAAAACTGTTTTTT.